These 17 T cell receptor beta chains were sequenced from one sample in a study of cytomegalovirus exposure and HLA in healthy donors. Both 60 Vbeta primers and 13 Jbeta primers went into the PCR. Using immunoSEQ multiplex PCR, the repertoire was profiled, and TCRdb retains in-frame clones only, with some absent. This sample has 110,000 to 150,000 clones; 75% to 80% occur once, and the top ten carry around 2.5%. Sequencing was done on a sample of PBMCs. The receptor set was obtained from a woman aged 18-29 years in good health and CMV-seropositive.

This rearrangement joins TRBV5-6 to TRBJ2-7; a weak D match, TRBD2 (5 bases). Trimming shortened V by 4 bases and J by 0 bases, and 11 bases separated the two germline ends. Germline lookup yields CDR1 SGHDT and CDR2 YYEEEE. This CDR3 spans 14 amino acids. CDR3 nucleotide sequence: TGTGCCAGCAGCGCAGCTAGCCGCTCCTACGAGCAGTACTTC. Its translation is CASSAASRSYEQYF.

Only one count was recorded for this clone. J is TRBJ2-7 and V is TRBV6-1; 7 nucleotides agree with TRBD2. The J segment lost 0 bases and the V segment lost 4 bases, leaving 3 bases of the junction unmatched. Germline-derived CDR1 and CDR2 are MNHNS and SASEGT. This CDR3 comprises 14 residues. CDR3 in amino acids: CASSATSLSYEQYF. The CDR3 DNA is TGTGCCAGCAGTGCGACTAGCCTCTCCTACGAGCAGTACTTC.

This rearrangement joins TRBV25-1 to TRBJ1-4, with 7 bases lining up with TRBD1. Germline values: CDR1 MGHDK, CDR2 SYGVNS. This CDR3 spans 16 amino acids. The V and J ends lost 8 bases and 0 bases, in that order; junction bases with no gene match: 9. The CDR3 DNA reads TGTGCCAGCTCTCAGCAGGGGGACGCAACTAATGAAAAACTGTTTTTT. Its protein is CASSQQGDATNEKLFF. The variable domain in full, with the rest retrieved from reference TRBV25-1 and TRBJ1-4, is EADIYQTPRYLVIGTGKKITLECSQTMGHDKMYWYQQDPGMELHLIHYSYGVNSTEKGDLSSESTVSRIRTEHFPLTLESARPSHTSQYLCASSQQGDATNEKLFFGSGTQLSVL.

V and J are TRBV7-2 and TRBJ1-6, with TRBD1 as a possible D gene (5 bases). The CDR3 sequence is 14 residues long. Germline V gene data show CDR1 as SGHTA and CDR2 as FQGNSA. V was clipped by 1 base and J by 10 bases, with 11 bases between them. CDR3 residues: CASSLVAGASPLHF. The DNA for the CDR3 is TGTGCCAGCAGCTTAGTTGCTGGGGCCTCACCCCTCCACTTT.

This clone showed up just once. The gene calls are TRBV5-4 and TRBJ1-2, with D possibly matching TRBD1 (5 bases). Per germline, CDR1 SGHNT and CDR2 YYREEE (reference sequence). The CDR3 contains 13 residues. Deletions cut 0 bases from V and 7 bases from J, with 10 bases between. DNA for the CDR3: TGTGCCAGCAGCTTGGATAGGGGAACTGGCTACACCTTC. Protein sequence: CASSLDRGTGYTF.

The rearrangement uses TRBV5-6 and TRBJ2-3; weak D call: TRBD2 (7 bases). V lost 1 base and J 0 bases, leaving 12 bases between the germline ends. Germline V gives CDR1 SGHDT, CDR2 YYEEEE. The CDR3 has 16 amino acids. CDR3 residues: CASSLLAGASTDTQYF. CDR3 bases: TGTGCCAGCAGCTTGCTGGCGGGGGCCAGCACAGATACGCAGTATTTT.

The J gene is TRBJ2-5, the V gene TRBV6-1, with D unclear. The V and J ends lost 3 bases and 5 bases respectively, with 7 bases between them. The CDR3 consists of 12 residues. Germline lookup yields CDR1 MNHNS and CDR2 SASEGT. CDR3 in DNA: TGTGCCAGCAGTGACTACGGGGAGACCCAGTACTTC. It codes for CASSDYGETQYF.

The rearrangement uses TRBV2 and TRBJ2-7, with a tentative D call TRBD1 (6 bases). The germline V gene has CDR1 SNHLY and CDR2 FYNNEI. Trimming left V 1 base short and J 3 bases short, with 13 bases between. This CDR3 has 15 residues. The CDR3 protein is CASSEGGQGGYEQYF. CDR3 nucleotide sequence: TGTGCCAGCAGTGAAGGGGGCCAAGGGGGCTACGAGCAGTACTTC.

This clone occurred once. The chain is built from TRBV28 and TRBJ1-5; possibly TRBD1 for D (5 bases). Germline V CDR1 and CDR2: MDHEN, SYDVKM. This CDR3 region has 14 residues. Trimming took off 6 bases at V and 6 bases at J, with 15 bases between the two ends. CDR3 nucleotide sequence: TGTGCCAGCAGCCTCGGGGGGGTTGTTCAGCCCCAGCATTTT. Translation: CASSLGGVVQPQHF. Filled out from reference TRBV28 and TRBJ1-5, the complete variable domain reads DVKVTQSSRYLVKRTGEKVFLECVQDMDHENMFWYRQDPGLGLRLIYFSYDVKMKEKGDIPEGYSVSREKKERFSLILESASTNQTSMYLCASSLGGVVQPQHFGDGTRLSIL.

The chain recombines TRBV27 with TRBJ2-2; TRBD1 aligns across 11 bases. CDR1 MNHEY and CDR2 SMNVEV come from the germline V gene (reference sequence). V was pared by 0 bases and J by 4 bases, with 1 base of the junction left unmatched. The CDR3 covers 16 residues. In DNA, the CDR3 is TGTGCCAGCAGTTTATCTGGGACAGGGGGCACCGGGGAGCTGTTTTTT. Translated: CASSLSGTGGTGELFF.

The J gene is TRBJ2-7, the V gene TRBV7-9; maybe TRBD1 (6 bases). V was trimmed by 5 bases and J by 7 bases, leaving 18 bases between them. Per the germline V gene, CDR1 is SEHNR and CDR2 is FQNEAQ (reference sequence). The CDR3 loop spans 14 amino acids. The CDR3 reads CASSEKGHSWEQYF. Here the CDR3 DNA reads TGTGCCAGCAGCGAGAAGGGACATTCTTGGGAGCAGTACTTC.

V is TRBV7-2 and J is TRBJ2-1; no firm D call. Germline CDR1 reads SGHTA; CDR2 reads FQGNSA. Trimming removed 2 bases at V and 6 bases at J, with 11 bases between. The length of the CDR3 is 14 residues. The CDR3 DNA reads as TGTGCCAGCAGCTTACCCGGCAGGATCAATGAGCAGTTCTTC. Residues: CASSLPGRINEQFF.

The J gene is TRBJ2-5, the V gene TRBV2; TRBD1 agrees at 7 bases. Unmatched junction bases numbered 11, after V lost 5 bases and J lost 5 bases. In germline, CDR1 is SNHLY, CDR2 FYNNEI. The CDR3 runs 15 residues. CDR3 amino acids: CASSIQTGPGETQYF. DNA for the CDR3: TGTGCCAGCAGTATCCAGACAGGGCCGGGGGAGACCCAGTACTTC.

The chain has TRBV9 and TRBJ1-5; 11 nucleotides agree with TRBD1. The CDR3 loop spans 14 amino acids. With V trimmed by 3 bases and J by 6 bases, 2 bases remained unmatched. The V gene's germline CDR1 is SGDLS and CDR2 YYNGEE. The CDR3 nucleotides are TGTGCCAGCAGCGCAGGGACAGGGGGTCAGCCCCAGCATTTT. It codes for CASSAGTGGQPQHF.

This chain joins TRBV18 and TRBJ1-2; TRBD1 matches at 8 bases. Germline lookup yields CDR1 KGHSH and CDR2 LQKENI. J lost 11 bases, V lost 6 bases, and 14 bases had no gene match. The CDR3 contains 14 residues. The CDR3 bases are TGTGCCAGCTCGGGACAGGACGAGGTCCTAGGATACACCTTC. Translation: CASSGQDEVLGYTF.

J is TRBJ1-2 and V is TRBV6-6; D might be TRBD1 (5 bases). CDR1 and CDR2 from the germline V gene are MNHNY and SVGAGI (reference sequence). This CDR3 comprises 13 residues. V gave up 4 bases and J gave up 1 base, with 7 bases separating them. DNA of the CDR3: TGTGCCAGCAGTTGGGGGGTTAACTATGGCTACACCTTC. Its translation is CASSWGVNYGYTF.

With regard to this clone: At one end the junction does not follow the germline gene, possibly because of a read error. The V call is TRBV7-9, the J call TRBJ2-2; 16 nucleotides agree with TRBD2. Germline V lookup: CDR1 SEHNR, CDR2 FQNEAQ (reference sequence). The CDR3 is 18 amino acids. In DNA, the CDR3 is TGTTCCAGCAGCAGAGGGACTAGCGGGGGGGCGGCCACCGGGGAGCTGTTTTTT. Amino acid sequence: CSSSRGTSGGAATGELFF.